This T cell receptor beta chain was identified in a study of glioma-infiltrating T cells (dated by TCRdb to 2016 to 2017). With regard to the full study: Glioma tissue, non-neoplastic brain tissue and matched peripheral blood mononuclear cells were used as sources from which TCR alpha- and beta-chain repertoires were sequenced. To gauge divergence between tissue and blood T-cell populations, every tissue-infiltrating repertoire was compared against the peripheral blood repertoire from the same patient. The paired cohort comprised three low-grade glioma patients, about 8 primary glioblastoma patients and three non-glioma patients contributing non-neoplastic brain tissue.

This clonotype is assessed as large (0.1 to 1%). Its recognized antigen is unknown. No much larger clonotype is one base removed from it; base qualities were not supplied. In the germline V gene (reference sequence), CDR1 corresponds to MNHEY and CDR2 to SMNVEV. Spanning cysteine to phenylalanine, the CDR3 consists of 14 amino acids. CDR3 DNA is the only sequence kept; it has 42 bases, read in frame from the first base. V and J are trimmed by 6 bases and 12 bases, and the gene matches miss 17 bases of the junction. General study outcomes and caveats: VJ-independent divergence between tissue and blood was lower than expected in non-neoplastic patients but higher than expected in all gliomas, particularly low-grade gliomas. Tissue and blood shared very few CDR3 sequences, a result attributed to high CDR3 diversity and limited sampling. Small numbers underpinned the group comparisons: about eight glioblastoma patients, three low-grade glioma patients and three non-neoplastic patients.

TCR alpha and beta CDR3 regions were amplified with the iRepertoire nested amplicon-rescue multiplex PCR (arm-PCR) platform from RNA. One-step reverse transcription and amplification used roughly 95-450 ng of tissue mRNA or PBMC total RNA as input. After bead purification, a secondary multiplex PCR added Illumina adapters, and libraries were gel-purified between 200 and 400 bp. The libraries contained internal 6-nucleotide barcodes that were used for demultiplexing. Sequencing of the libraries was done on an Illumina MiSeq using 2x220 or 2x250 nucleotide paired-end reads. In the paper's pipeline: Paired reads were merged with FLASH 1.2.11 and aligned to the GRCh37 human genome with BWA-MEM before extracting TRA and TRB reads. V and J assignment used an IMGT-derived reference of cassette sequences and CDR3 motifs that included pseudogenes. Three-frame translation of reads was performed, and productive CDR3s were defined as those with a C...FGXG motif and no stop codons. Unique combinations of V-J cassette pair and CDR3 amino acid sequence were defined as clonotypes. Hamming distance filtering was applied to reads, with thresholds set by the sequence error rate of each sample in mapped regions. Using fastp trimming at Q25 and MiXCR clonotype assembly, TCRdb reanalyzed the public sequencing data and kept in-frame beta chains. A single entry per CDR3 protein holds the most common genes and DNA from its merged rows. These V and J calls originate from TCRdb's pipeline instead of the authors' own analysis. The sample data list approximately 4,700 distinct CDR3 sequences, and roughly 25% of these were observed just once. The ten largest clones take up roughly 8.6% of the sample.

The source is a human donor with low-grade glioma or glioblastoma, undergoing nonglioma brain surgery, or in good health (not recorded which). The sequenced sample consisted of glioma tissue, nonneoplastic brain tissue, or PBMCs (not recorded which). The chain couples TRBV27 to TRBJ2-7, with 7 middle bases fitting TRBD1. The CDR3 protein sequence reads: CASRPDRRTTPLYF. Here is the DNA: TGTGCCAGCAGACCGGACAGGAGAACTACCCCGCTGTACTTC.